This is a list of T cell receptor beta chains from one sample in a study of shared clonotypes between healthy human individuals. Some clones are missing from TCRdb's copy, which holds only in-frame ones; the method was immunoSEQ multiplex PCR. The repertoire holds around 2,100,000 clones, approximately 94% seen once, with 0.9% to 1.5% in the top ten. The specimen was naive CD8+ T cells sorted from blood. The receptors derive from a young man in good health. CDR3s include the opening cysteine and the closing phenylalanine or tryptophan. The D gene is left open where the match is weak.

TRBV11-1,.,CASSLVGIQETQYF
TRBV7-6,TRBD2,CASSQTSGGESDTQYF
TRBV7-7,TRBD2,CASSLGPTSDNEQFF
TRBV7-9,.,CASSLAQGGDEKLFF
TRBV7-2,.,CASSLLRGGEKLFF
TRBV4-3,.,CASSQARNTEAFF
TRBV28,TRBD2,CASHSGEGEQYF
TRBV6-1,.,CASSEAVVLSSYEQYF
TRBV13,TRBD2,CASSLILAGAGETQYF
TRBV6-5,.,CASSPQNSYNEQFF
TRBV21-1,.,CAIQGGTYEQYF
TRBV7-9,.,CASSFGETEAFF
TRBV19,TRBD2,CASSIGTSGSYEQYF
TRBV25-1,TRBD1,CASSEADRVSYEQYF
TRBV13,.,CASSTSTDTQYF
TRBV4-1,.,CASSQDRADGNTIYF
TRBV5-4,TRBD2,CASSSGTNHNEQFF
TRBV4-1,TRBD2,CASSPTQTGTSDEQFF
TRBV14,TRBD1,CASSQDLGDSQETQYF
TRBV28,.,CAILSTDTQYF
TRBV5-6,TRBD1,CASSYGQGFYNEQFF
TRBV15,.,CATSRDREAWDYEQYF
TRBV10-2,.,CASSEGRVDYEQYF
TRBV27,TRBD1,CASSFSQGEIPYEQYF
TRBV7-8,TRBD1,CASSPGGESYNEQFF
TRBV11-1,.,CASSRDGDYEQYF
TRBV19,TRBD1,CASTPTGISNQPQHF
TRBV5-4,TRBD2,CASSLSRGSPETQYF
TRBV29-1,.,CSVDPREETQYF
TRBV27,.,CASSLSAQAKTRPYEQYF
TRBV5-6,.,CASRRQGVHEQYF
TRBV2,.,CASSEGISYEQYF
TRBV9,.,CASSGGQLSSYNEQFF
TRBV7-9,TRBD2,CASSLADGGGAYNEQFF
TRBV6-5,TRBD1,CASSYPDRADEQFF
TRBV27,TRBD2,CALGGAHNEQFF
TRBV13,.,CASSLGQGTNPTVYGYTF
TRBV7-9,.,CASSLSGISYEQYF
TRBV19,.,CASSKGLEGPDSETQYF
TRBV4-1,.,CASSQSAGYTEAFF
TRBV13,TRBD1,CASSLGPSEGTVYGYTF
TRBV9,.,CASSPYGRGYEQYF
TRBV10-2,.,CASTNYREAGTSAYEQYF
TRBV4-1,.,CASSQERQIPYEQYF
TRBV5-1,TRBD2,CASSGEGLAGEQYF
TRBV18,TRBD1,CASSPILGQEIWKLFF
TRBV2,.,CASGTGTENLGQYF
TRBV28,.,CASSLQGRYTEAFF
TRBV4-2,TRBD1,CASSQGVGTGLFQETQYF
TRBV28,.,CASRTVRKNTEAFF
TRBV10-1,TRBD2,CASSRLAEPSYNEQFF
TRBV15,.,CATSSSGWEKLFF
TRBV6-1,.,CASTAGRGEKLFF
TRBV7-9,TRBD1,CASSLQGDTEAFF
TRBV5-8,.,CASSFSGGNSPLHF
TRBV7-9,.,CASSGENNEQFF
TRBV5-6,TRBD1,CASSTGQGSFYEQYF
TRBV6-5,TRBD2,CASSPLSGSGETQYF
TRBV11-2,.,CASSLSGDSNQPQHF